The clone carrying this TCR beta chain has just a few counts. There are 12 residues in the CDR3. V was pared by 7 bases and J by 2 bases, with 12 bases between. Germline V gene lookup returns CDR1 SQVTM and CDR2 ANQGSEA. This entry comes from a study of human T cells and chemical hapten exposure. In the study overall: DPC (0.01%) was patch tested on the upper back and read at 6 days.

Attachment of unique molecular identifiers to individual cDNA molecules was performed in the library. Per the original data handling: Sequenced samples showed a median of around 91,000 TCRs each, with counts running from around 24,000 to 710,000. TCRdb independently ran MiXCR on the RACE reads; one entry per CDR3 protein. The V and J calls and clone size are TCRdb's, not the authors'. The sample contains approximately 52,000 distinct CDR3 sequences, approximately 11% of which appear only once. Time point given: patch test 1, 2 weeks after DPC sensitization. Noted treatment: therapeutic diphenylcyclopropenone sensitization with weekly scalp DPC. It was unfractionated whole blood from which total RNA was extracted.

The sequence was obtained from a woman aged 40 to 50 with alopecia areata. Some clones in this sample may be carry-over from other donors' samples. The chain combines TRBV29-1 with TRBJ2-7; the D call may be TRBD1 or TRBD2 (5 bases each). Sequencing used whole blood, obtained in connection with sensitization to the hapten diphenylcyclopropenone (DPC). CDR3 protein: CSGGPTAYEQYF. In nucleotides, the CDR3 is TGCAGCGGGGGACCTACGGCCTACGAGCAGTACTTC.